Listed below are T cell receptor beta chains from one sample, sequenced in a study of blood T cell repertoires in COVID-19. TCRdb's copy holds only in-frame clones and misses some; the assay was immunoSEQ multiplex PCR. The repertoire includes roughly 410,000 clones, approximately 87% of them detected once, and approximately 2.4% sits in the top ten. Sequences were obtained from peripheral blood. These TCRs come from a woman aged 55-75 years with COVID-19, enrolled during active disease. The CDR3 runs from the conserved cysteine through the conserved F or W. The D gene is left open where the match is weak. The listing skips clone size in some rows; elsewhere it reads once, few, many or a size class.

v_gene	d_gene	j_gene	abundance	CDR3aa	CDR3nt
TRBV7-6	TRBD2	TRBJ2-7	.	CASTTGASGGRYEQYF	TGTGCCAGCACCACAGGGGCTAGCGGGGGTAGGTACGAGCAGTACTTC
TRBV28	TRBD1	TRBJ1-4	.	CASGYAQGGGEKLFF	TGTGCCAGCGGATACGCACAGGGGGGCGGAGAAAAACTGTTTTTT
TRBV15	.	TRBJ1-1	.	CATSRGYTGITEAFF	TGTGCCACCAGCAGGGGCTATACAGGGATCACTGAAGCTTTCTTT
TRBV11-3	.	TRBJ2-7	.	CASSLTPESGKQYF	TGTGCCAGCAGCTTAACCCCGGAAAGCGGAAAACAGTACTTC
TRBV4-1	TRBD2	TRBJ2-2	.	CASSQGSGGGIGELFF	TGCGCCAGCAGCCAAGGCAGCGGGGGAGGGATCGGGGAGCTGTTTTTT
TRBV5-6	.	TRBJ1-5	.	CASSKTGFQPQHF	TGTGCCAGCAGCAAAACAGGGTTTCAGCCCCAGCATTTT
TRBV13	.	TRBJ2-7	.	CASSLGRSYEQYF	TGTGCCAGCAGCTTAGGACGGTCCTACGAGCAGTACTTC
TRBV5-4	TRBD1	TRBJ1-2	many	CASSLPTGDYGYTF	TGTGCCAGCAGCTTGCCGACAGGGGACTATGGCTACACCTTC
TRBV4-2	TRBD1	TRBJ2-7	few	CASSQDGQVGDSYEQYF	TGTGCCAGCAGCCAAGACGGACAGGTGGGAGACTCCTACGAGCAGTACTTC
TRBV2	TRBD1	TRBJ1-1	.	CASSSRGRTEAFF	TGTGCCAGCAGTTCCAGGGGGCGGACTGAAGCTTTCTTT
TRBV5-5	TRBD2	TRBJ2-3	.	CASSLRLAGTDTQYF	TGTGCCAGCAGCCTTCGACTAGCGGGTACAGATACGCAGTATTTT
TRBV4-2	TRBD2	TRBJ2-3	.	CASSQGTREDTQYF	TGTGCCAGCAGCCAAGGGACTAGGGAAGATACGCAGTATTTT
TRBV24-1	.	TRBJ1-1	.	CATSDQGGPEAFF	TGTGCCACCAGTGACCAAGGGGGACCTGAAGCTTTCTTT
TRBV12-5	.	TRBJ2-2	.	CASGPSSTGELFF	TGTGCTAGTGGTCCCTCCTCCACCGGGGAGCTGTTTTTT
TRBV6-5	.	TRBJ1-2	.	CASSPNRGYGYTF	TGTGCCAGCAGTCCGAATCGGGGGTATGGCTACACCTTC